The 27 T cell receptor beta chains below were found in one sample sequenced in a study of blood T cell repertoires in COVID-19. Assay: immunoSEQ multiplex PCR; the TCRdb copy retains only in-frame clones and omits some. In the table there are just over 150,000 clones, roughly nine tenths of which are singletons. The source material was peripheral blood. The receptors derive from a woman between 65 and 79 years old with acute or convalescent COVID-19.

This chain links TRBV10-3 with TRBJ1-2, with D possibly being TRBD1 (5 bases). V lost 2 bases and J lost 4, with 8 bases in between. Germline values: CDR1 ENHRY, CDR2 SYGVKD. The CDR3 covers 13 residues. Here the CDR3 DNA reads TGTGCCATCAGTGAGGCCGGGGGCTATGGCTACACCTTC. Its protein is CAISEAGGYGYTF.

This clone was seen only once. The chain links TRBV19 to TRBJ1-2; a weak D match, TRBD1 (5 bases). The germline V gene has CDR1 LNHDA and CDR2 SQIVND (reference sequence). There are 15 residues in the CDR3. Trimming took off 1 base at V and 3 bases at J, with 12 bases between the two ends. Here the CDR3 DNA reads TGTGCCAGTAGTATAGCACATGGAGGGGACTATGGCTACACCTTC. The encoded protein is CASSIAHGGDYGYTF.

The CDR3 coding sequence is TGTGCCAGCAGTTGGACTAGCGATATCAATGAGCAGTTCTTC. This translates into CASSWTSDINEQFF. The chain uses TRBV6-5 and TRBJ2-1, with TRBD2 identical over 9 bases. The CDR3 is 14 residues long. With V trimmed by 4 bases and J by 6 bases, 4 bases remained unmatched. The germline gives CDR1 MNHEY, CDR2 SVGAGI.

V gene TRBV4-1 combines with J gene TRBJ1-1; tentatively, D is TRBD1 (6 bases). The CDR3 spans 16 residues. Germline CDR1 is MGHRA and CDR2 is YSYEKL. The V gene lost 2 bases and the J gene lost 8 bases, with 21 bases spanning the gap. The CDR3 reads CASSQRRGGRRDEAFF. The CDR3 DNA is TGCGCCAGCAGCCAAAGGAGGGGGGGCCGCCGGGACGAAGCTTTCTTT.

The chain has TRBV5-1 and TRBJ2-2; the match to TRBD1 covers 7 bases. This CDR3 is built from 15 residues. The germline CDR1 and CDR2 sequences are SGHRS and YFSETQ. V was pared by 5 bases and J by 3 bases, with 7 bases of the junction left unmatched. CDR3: CASRRQGSDTGELFF. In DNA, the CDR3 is TGCGCCAGCAGAAGACAGGGCTCGGACACCGGGGAGCTGTTTTTT.

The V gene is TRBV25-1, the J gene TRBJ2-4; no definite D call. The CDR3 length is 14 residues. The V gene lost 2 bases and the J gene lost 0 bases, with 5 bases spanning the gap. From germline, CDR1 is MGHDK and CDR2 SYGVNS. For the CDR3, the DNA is TGTGCCAGCAGTGAACCAGGAGCCAAAAACATTCAGTACTTC. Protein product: CASSEPGAKNIQYF.

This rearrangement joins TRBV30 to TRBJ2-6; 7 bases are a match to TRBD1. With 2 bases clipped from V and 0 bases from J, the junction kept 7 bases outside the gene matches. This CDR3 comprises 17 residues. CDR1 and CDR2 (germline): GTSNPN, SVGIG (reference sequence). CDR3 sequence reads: CAWSLTGKSSGANVLTF. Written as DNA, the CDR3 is TGTGCCTGGAGTCTGACAGGGAAATCCTCTGGGGCCAACGTCCTGACTTTC.

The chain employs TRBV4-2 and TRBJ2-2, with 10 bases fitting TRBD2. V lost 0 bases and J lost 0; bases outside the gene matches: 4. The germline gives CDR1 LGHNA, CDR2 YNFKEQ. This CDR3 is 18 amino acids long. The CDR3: CASSQDQRGGANTGELFF. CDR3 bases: TGTGCCAGCAGCCAAGACCAGCGGGGGGGTGCGAACACCGGGGAGCTGTTTTTT.

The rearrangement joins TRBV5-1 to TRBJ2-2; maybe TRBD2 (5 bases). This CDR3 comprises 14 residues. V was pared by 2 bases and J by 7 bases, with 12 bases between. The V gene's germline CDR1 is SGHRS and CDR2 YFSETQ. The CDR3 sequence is CASSLLGSGGELFF. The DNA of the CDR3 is TGCGCCAGCAGCTTACTAGGATCGGGCGGGGAGCTGTTTTTT.

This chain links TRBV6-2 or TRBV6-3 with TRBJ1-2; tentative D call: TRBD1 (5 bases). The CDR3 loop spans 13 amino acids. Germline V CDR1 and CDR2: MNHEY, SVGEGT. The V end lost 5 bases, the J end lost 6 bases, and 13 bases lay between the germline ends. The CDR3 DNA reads TGTGCCAGCAGTGTCGGGACTTGGGATGGCTACACCTTC. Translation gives CASSVGTWDGYTF.

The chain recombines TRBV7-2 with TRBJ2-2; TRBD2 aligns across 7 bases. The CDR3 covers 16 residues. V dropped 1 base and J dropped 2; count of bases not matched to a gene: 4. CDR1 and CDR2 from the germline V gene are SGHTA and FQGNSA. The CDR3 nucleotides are TGTGCCAGCAGCTTAGTCGGGGGGATCAACACCGGGGAGCTGTTTTTT. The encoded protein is CASSLVGGINTGELFF.

The CDR3 region is CASSLNDRVDYGYTF. CDR3 nucleotides: TGTGCCAGCAGCTTAAACGACAGGGTGGACTATGGCTACACCTTC. V usage is TRBV12-1 and J usage is TRBJ1-2; the DNA was not used to check the table's D call, TRBD1. TRBV12-1 is a pseudogene locus. The CDR3 is made up of 15 amino acids.

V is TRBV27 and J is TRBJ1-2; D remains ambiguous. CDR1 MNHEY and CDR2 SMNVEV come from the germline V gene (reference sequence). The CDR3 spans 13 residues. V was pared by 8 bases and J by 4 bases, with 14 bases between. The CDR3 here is CASRGSSFYGYTF. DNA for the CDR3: TGTGCCAGCCGGGGTTCGAGCTTCTATGGCTACACCTTC.

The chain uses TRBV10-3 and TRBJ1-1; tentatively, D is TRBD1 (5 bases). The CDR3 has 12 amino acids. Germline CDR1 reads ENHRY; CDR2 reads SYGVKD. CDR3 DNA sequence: TGTGCTTCTCGGCCGGGGGGCACTGAAGCTTTCTTT. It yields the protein CASRPGGTEAFF.

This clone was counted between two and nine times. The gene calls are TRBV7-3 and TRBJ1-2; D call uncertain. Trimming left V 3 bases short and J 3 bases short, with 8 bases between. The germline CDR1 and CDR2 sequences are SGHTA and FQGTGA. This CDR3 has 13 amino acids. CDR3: CASSFGQYYGYTF. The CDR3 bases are TGTGCCAGCAGCTTTGGCCAGTACTATGGCTACACCTTC.

The CDR3: CASSLAQTVIHTSGANVLTF. The CDR3 DNA is TGTGCCAGCAGCTTAGCCCAGACAGTCATTCACACCTCTGGGGCCAACGTCCTGACTTTC. V and J are TRBV7-2 and TRBJ2-6; maybe TRBD1 (5 bases). Germline CDR1 reads SGHTA; CDR2 reads FQGNSA. CDR3 size: 20 residues. V lost 0 bases and J lost 0, with 18 bases in between.

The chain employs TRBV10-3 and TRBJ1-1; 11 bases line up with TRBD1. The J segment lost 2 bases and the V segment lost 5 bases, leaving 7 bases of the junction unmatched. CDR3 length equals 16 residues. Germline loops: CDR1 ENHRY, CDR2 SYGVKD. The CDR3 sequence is CAISPGQGVSNTEAFF. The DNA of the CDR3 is TGTGCCATCAGTCCGGGACAGGGGGTATCTAACACTGAAGCTTTCTTT.

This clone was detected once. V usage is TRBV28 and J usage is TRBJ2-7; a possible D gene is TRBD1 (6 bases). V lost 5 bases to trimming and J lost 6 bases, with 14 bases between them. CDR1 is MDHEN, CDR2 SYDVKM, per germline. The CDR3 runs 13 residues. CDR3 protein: CASSPPARGEQYV. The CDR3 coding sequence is TGTGCCAGCAGTCCCCCCGCCAGGGGCGAGCAGTACGTC.

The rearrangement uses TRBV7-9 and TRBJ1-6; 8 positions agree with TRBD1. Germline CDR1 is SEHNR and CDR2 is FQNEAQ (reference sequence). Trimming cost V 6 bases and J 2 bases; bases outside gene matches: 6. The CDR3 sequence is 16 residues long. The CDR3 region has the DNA TGTGCCAGCAGACCCATGGACAGGGCCTATAATTCACCCCTCCACTTT. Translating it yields CASRPMDRAYNSPLHF.

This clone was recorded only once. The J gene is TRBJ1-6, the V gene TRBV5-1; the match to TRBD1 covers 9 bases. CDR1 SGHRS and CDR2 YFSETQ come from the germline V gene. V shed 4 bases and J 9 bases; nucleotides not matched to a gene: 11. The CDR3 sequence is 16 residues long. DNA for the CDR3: TGCGCCAGCAGCGCTAAACAGGGGGCCTTGACTTCACCCCTCCACTTT. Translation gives CASSAKQGALTSPLHF. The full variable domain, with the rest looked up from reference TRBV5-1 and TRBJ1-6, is KAGVTQTPRYLIKTRGQQVTLSCSPISGHRSVSWYQQTPGQGLQFLFEYFSETQRNKGNFPGRFSGRQFSNSRSEMNVSTLELGDSALYLCASSAKQGALTSPLHFGNGTRLTVT.

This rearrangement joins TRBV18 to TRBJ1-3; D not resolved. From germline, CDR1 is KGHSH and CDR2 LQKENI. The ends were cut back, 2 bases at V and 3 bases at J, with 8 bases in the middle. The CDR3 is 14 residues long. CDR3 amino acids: CASSPGGVGNTIYF. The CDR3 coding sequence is TGTGCCAGCTCACCAGGAGGAGTTGGAAACACCATATATTTT.

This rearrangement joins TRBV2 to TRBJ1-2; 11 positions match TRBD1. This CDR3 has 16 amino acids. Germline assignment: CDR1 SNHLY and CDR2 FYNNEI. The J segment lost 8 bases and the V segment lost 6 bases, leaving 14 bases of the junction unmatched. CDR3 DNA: TGTGCCAGCAGCGGAAAACCCGGGACAGGGGGATTAGGCTACACCTTC. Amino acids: CASSGKPGTGGLGYTF.

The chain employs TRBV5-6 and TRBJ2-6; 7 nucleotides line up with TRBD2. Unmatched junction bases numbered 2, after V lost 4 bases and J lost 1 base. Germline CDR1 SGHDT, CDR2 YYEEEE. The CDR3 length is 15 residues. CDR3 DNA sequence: TGTGCCAGCAGCAGAGCGGGATCTGGGGCCAACGTCCTGACTTTC. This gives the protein CASSRAGSGANVLTF.

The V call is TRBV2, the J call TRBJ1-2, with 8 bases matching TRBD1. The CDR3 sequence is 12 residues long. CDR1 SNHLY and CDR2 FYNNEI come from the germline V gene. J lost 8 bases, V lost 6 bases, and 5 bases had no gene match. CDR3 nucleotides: TGTGCCAGCAGCTACGACAGGGGCGGCTACACCTTC. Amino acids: CASSYDRGGYTF.

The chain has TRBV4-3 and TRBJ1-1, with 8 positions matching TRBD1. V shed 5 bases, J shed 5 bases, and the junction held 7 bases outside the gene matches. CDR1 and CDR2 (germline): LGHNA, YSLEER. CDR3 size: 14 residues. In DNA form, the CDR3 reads TGCGCCAGCAGCTTGTGGACAGGGTGGACTGAAGCTTTCTTT. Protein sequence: CASSLWTGWTEAFF.

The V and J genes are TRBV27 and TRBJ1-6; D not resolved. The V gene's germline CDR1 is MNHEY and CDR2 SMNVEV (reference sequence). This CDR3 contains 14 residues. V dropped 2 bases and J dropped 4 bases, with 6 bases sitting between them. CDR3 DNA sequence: TGTGCCAGCAGTTTAACCTATTATAATTCACCCCTCCACTTT. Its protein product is CASSLTYYNSPLHF.

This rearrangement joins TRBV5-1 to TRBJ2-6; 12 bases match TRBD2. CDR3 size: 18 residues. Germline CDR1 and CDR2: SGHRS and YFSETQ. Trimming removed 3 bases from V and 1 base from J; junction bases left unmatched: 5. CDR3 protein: CASSSASGGASGANVLTF. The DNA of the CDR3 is TGCGCCAGCAGCTCAGCTAGCGGGGGGGCTTCTGGGGCCAACGTCCTGACTTTC.